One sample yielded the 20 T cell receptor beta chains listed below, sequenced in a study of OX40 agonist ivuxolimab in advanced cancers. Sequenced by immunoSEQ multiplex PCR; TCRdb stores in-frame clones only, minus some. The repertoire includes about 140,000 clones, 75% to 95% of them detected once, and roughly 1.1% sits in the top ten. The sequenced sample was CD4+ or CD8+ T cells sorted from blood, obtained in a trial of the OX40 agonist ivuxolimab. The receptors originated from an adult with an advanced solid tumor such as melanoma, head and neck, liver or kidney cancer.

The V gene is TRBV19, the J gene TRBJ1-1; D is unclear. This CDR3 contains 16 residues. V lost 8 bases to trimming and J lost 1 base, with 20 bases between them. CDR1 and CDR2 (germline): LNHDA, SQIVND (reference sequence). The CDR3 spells CASGSPPPQANTEAFF. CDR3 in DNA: TGTGCCAGTGGGAGTCCCCCTCCGCAGGCGAACACTGAAGCTTTCTTT.

Written as DNA, the CDR3 is TGTGCCAGCAGTTTAGGTATAGGGGGCGTGAGGAACACTGAAGCTTTCTTT. Translating gives CASSLGIGGVRNTEAFF. The chain joins TRBV28 to TRBJ1-1; the match to TRBD1 covers 7 bases. CDR3 length: 17 residues. Germline V gene lookup returns CDR1 MDHEN and CDR2 SYDVKM. V lost 2 bases and J lost 1; bases outside the gene matches: 10. Full variable domain (missing parts from reference TRBV28 and TRBJ1-1): DVKVTQSSRYLVKRTGEKVFLECVQDMDHENMFWYRQDPGLGLRLIYFSYDVKMKEKGDIPEGYSVSREKKERFSLILESASTNQTSMYLCASSLGIGGVRNTEAFFGQGTRLTVV.

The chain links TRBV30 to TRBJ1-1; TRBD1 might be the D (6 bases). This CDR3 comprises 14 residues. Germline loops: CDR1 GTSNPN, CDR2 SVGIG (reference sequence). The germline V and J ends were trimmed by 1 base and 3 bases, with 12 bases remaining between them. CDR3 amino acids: CAWSGQVPHTEAFF. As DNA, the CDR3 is TGTGCCTGGAGTGGACAGGTCCCCCACACTGAAGCTTTCTTT. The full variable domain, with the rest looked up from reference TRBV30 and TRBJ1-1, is SQTIHQWPATLVQPVGSPLSLECTVEGTSNPNLYWYRQAAGRGLQLLFYSVGIGQISSEVPQNLSASRPQDRQFILSSKKLLLSDSGFYLCAWSGQVPHTEAFFGQGTRLTVV.

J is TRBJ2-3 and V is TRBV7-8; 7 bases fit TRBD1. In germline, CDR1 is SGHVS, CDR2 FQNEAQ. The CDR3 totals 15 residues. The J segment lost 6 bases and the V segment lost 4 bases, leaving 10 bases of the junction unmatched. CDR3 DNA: TGTGCCAGCAGCTCAAATGCCGGGACAGAGGATACGCAGTATTTT. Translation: CASSSNAGTEDTQYF.

This chain's CDR3 is CASSRPGDEKLFF. CDR3 nucleotides: TGTGCCAGCAGCCGCCCGGGGGACGAAAAACTGTTTTTT. The chain employs TRBV7-2 and TRBJ1-4; D might be TRBD1 (5 bases). CDR3 length: 13 residues. V lost 5 bases and J lost 8, with 12 bases in between. Germline loops: CDR1 SGHTA, CDR2 FQGNSA.

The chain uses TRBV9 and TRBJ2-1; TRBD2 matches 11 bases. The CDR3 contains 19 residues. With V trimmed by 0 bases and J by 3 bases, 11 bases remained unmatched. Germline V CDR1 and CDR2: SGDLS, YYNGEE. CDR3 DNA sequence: TGTGCCAGCAGCGTAGGGGGGACTAGCGGTAATATCCTCTACAATGAGCAGTTCTTC. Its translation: CASSVGGTSGNILYNEQFF.

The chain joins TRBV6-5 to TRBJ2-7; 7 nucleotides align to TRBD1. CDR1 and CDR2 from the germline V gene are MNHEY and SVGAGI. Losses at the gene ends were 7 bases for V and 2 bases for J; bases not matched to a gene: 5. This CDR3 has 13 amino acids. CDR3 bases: TGTGCCAGCAAGGGTGGGACAGCCTACGAGCAGTACTTC. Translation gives CASKGGTAYEQYF.

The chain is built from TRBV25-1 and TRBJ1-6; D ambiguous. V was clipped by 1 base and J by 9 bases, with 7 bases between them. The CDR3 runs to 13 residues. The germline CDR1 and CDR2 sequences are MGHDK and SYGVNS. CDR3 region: CASSELSGSPLHF. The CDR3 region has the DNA TGTGCCAGCAGTGAATTAAGTGGTTCACCCCTCCACTTT.

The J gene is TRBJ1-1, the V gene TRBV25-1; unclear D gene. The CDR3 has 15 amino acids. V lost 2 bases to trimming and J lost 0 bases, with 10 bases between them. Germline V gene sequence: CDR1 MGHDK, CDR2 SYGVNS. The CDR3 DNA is TGTGCCAGCAGTGAAGTCTCTGTGATGAACACTGAAGCTTTCTTT. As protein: CASSEVSVMNTEAFF.

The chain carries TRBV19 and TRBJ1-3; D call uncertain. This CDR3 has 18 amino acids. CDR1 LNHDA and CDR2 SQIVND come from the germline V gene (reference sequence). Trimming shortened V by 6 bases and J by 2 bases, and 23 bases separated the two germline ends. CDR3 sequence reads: CASSQGLPGNRAGNTIYF. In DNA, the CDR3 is TGTGCCAGTAGCCAAGGCCTCCCGGGAAATAGGGCTGGAAACACCATATATTTT.

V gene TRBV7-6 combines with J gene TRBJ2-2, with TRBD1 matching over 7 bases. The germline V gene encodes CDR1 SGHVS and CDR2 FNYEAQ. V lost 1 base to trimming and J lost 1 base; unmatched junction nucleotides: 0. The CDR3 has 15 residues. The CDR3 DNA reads TGTGCCAGCAGCTTAGGACAGGGGAACACCGGGGAGCTGTTTTTT. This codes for CASSLGQGNTGELFF.

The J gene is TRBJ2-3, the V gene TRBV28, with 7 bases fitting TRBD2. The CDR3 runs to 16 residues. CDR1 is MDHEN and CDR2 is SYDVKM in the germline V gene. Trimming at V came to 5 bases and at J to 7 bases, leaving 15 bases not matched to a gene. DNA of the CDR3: TGTGCCAGCAGTCCCCCGACGTGGGAGGGAAGATATACGCAGTATTTT. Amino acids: CASSPPTWEGRYTQYF.

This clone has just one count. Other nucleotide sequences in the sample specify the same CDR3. CDR3 sequence: CASSSQETQYF. CDR3 nucleotides: TGTGCCAGCAGCTCCCAAGAGACCCAGTACTTC. The chain uses TRBV11-2 and TRBJ2-5; D not certain. Trimming cost V 4 bases and J 1 base, with 1 base left between them. There are 11 residues in the CDR3. Germline-derived CDR1 and CDR2 are SGHAT and FQNNGV.

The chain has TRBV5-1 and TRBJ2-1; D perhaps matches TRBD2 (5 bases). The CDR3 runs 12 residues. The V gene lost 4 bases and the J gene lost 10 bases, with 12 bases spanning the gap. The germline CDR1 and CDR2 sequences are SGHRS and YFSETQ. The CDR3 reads CASSLTRGEQFF. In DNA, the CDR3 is TGCGCCAGCAGCCTTACTAGAGGAGAGCAGTTCTTC.

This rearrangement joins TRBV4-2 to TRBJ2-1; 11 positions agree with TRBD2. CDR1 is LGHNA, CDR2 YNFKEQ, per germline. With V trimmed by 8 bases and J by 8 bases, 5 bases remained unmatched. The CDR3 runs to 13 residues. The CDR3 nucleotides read TGTGCCAGCCTCCTAGCGGGAGGCGATGAGCAGTTCTTC. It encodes CASLLAGGDEQFF.

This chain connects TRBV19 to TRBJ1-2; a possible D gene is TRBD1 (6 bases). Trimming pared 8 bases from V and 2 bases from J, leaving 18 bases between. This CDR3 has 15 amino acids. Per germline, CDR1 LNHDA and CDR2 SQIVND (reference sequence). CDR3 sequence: CASSSLRGPNYGYTF. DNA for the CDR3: TGTGCCAGTTCGAGTTTACGGGGGCCCAACTATGGCTACACCTTC. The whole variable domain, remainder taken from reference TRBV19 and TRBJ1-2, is DGGITQSPKYLFRKEGQNVTLSCEQNLNHDAMYWYRQDPGQGLRLIYYSQIVNDFQKGDIAEGYSVSREKKESFPLTVTSAQKNPTAFYLCASSSLRGPNYGYTFGSGTRLTVV.

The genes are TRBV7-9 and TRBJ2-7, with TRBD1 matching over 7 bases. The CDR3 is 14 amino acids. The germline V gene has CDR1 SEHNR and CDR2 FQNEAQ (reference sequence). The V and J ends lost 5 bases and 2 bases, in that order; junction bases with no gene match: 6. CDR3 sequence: CASSPPGQAYEQYF. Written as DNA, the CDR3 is TGTGCCAGCAGCCCCCCCGGACAGGCCTACGAGCAGTACTTC.

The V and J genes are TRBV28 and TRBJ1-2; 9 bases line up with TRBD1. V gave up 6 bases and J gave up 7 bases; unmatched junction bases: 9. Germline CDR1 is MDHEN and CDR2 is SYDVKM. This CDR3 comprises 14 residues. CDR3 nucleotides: TGTGCCAGCAGGACCGGGACAGGGCACCTTGGCTACACCTTC. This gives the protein CASRTGTGHLGYTF.

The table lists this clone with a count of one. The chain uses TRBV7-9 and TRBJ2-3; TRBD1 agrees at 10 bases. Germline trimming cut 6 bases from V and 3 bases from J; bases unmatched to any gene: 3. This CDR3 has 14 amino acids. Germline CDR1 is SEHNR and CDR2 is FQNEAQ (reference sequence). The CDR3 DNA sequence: TGTGCCAGCAGGCCGGGACAGGGGACAGATACGCAGTATTTT. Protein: CASRPGQGTDTQYF.

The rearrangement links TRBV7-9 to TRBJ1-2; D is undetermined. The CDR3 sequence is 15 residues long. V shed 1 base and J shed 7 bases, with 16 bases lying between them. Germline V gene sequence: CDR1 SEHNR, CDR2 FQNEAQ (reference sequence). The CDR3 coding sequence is TGTGCCAGCAGCTTAGGGGGAAACTTCGGACCTGGCTACACCTTC. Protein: CASSLGGNFGPGYTF.